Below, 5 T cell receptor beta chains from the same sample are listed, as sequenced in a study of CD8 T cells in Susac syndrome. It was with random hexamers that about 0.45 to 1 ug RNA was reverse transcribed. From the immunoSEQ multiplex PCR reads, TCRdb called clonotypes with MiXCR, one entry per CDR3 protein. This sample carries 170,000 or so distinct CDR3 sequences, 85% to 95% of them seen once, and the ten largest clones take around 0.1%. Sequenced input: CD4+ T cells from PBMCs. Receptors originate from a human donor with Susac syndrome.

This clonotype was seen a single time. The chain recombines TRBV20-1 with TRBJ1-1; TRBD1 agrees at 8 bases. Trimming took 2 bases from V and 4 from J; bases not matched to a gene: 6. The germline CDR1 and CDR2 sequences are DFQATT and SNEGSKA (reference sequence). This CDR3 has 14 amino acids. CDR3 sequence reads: CSARQGAVGTEAFF. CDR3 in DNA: TGCAGTGCTAGACAGGGGGCGGTCGGCACTGAAGCTTTCTTT.

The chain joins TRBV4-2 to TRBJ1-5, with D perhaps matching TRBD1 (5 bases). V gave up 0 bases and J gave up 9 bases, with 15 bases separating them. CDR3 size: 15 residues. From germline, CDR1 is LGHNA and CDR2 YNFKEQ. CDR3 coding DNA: TGTGCCAGCAGCCAAGAGTCAGGGATAGTTGCGCCCCAGCATTTT. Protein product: CASSQESGIVAPQHF.

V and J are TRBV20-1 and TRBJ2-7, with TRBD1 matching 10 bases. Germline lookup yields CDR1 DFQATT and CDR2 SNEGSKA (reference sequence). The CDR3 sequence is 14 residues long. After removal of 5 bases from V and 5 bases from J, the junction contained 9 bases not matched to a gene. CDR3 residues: CSASAGTGADEQYF. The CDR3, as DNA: TGCAGTGCTTCCGCCGGGACAGGGGCCGACGAGCAGTACTTC.

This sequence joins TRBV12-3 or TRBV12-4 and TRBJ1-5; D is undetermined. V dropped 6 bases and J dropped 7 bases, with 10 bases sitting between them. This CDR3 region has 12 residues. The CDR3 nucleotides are TGTGCCAGCAGCCGGCACCAACAGCCCCAGCATTTT. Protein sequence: CASSRHQQPQHF.

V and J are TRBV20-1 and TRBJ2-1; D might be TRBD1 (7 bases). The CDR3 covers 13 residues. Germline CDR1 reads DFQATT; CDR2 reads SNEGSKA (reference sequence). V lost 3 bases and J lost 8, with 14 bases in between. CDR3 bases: TGCAGTGCTAGGGAGGGGACAGTCTATGAGCAGTTCTTC. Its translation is CSAREGTVYEQFF.